What follows describes a single TCR beta chain. Its target is not known. Using immunoSEQ multiplex PCR, the repertoire was profiled, and TCRdb retains in-frame clones only, with some absent. The sample has almost 70,000 clones, about four fifths seen once. Between the trimmed V and J ends, which lost 6 bases and 0 bases, there was a span of 17 bases. The CDR3 is 16 amino acids. Germline values: CDR1 LNHDA, CDR2 SQIVND (reference sequence). This sample was taken from a study of T cell responses to AZD1222 COVID-19 vaccine. Study-level points and caveats: Researchers took repertoire samples only after the peak T cell response had come. Clonal diversity was possibly underestimated; the donors were predominantly white British and more often female.

The specimen comprised peripheral blood, sampled 28 days after the second AZD1222 dose. This TCR derives from an adult who received the AZD1222 COVID-19 vaccine. The J gene is TRBJ1-2, the V gene TRBV19; D uncertain. The DNA for the CDR3 is TGTGCCAGTAGGACCCCCCTTGGCAGTTCTAACTATGGCTACACCTTC. Protein: CASRTPLGSSNYGYTF.